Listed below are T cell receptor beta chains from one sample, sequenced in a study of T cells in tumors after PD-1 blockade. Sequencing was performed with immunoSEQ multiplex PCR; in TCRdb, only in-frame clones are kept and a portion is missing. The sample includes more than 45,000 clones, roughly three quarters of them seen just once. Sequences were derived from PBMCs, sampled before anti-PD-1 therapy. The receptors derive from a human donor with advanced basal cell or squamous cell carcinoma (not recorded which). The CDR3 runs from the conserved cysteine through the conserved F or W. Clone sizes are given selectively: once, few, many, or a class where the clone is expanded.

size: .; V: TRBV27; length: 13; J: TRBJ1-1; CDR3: CASSLGGNTEAFF
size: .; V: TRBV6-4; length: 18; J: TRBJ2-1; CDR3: CASTNWTQTISSYNEQFF
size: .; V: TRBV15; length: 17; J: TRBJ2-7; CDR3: CATSRYLGVGGTYEQYF
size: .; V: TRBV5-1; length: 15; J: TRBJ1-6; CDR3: CASSINGPLNSPLHF
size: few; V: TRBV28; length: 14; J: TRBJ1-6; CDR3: CASNRGNAGSPLHF
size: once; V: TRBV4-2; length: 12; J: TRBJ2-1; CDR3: CASSQNRNEQFF
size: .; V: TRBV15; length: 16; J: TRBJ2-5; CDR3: CATSRDWGQGQETQYF
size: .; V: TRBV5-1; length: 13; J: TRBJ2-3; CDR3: CASSLSDTDTQYF
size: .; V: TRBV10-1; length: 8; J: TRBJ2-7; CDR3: CAEGRGYF
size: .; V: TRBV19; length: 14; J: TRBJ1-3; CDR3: CASSFSGSSVTIYF
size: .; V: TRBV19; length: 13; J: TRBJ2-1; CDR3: CASSIYGSGEQFF
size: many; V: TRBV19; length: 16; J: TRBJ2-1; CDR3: CASSISARIPNNEQFF
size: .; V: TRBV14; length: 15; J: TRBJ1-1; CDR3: CASSHVQIPNTEAFF
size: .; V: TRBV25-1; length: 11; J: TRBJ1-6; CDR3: CASSESVTLHF
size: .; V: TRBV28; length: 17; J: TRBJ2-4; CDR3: CASSPPGSGIGKNIQYF
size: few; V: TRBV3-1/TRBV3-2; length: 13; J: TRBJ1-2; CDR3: CASSRVTNYGYTF
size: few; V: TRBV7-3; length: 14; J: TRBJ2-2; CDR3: CASRVTGGTGELFF
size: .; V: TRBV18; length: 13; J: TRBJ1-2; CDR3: CASSPGRLDGYTF
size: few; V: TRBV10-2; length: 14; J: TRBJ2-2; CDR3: CASSEDLSTGELFF
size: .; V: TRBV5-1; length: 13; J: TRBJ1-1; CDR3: CASSWDTNTEAFF
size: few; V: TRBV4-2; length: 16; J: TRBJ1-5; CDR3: CASSQEGTGHNQPQHF
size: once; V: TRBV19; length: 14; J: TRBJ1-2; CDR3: CASSIVIRDLKRHF
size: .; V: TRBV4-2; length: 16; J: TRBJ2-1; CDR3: CASSPPPSPLLVEQFF
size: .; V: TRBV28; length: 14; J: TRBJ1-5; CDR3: CASSAGGSNQPQHF
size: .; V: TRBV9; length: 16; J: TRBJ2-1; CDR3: CASSASLASDLGEQFF
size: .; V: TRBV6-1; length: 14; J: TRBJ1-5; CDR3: CASSEFQGLEPQHF
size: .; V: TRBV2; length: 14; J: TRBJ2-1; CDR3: CAILGQGSYNEQFF
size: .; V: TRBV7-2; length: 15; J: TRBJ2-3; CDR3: CASRGRIGGTDTQYF
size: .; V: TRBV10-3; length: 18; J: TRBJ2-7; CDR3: CAISESTSGGGYSYEQYF
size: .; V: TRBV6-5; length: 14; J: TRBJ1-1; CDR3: CASSSGQRNTEAFF
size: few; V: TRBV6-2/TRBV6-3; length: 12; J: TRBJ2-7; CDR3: CASSSRDYEQYF
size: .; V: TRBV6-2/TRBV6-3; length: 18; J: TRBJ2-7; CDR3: CASSPRPSTSGLTYEQYF
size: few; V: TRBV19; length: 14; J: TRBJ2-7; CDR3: CASTDERGTYEQYF
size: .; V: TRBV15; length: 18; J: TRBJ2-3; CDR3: CATSRALTSGGVTDTQYF
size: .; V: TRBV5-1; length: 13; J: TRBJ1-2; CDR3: CAREGDRGLGYTF
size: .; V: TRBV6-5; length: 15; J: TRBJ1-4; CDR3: CASSWTQGGHEKLFF
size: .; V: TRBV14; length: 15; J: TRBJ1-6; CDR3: CASSQVLGGRSPLHF
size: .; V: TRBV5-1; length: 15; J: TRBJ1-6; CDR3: CASSWEDRGNSPLHF
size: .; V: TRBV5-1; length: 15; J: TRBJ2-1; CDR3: CASSQGQTFYNEQFF
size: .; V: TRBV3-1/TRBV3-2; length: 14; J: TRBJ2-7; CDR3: CASSQRGSLFEQYF
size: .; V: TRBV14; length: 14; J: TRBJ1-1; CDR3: CASSQGRRATEAFF
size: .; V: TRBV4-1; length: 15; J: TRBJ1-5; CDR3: CASSQDWLGNQPQHF
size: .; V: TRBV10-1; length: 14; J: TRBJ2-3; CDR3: CASSLGNPTDTQYF
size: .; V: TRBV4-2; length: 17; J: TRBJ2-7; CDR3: CASSQEYSPSGSNEQYF
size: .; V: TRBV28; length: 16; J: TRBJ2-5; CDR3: CASSLGQSNYQETQYF
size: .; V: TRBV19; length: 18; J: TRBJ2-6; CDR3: CASSSGQGGDSGANVLTF
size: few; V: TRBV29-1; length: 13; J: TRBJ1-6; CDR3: CSYRDGYNSPLHF
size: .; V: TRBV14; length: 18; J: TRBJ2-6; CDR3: CASSQDWGARSGANVLTF
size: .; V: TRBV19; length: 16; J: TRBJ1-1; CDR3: CASKQGTGRPNTEAFF
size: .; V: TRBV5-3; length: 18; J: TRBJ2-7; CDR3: CARSFLSSGLAARYEQYF
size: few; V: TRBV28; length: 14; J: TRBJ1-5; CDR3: CASSLEDRTKPQHF
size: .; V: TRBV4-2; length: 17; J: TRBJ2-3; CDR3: CASSLKGASETTDTQYF